A single T cell receptor (beta chain) is shown here with its context. Its antigen is undetermined. Naivety among CD8 cells was defined by CD45RO negativity and positive CCR7 selection, thereby excluding terminally differentiated effector memory CD45RA+ cells. Trimming cost V 2 bases and J 3 bases; bases outside gene matches: 4. CDR3 length: 15 residues. A deep-level run was used for the assay. TCRdb's copy holds only in-frame clones and misses some; the assay was immunoSEQ multiplex PCR. This repertoire shows about 2.2 million clones, about 93% found once; its top ten account for roughly 1.7%. The data derive from a study of shared clonotypes between healthy human individuals. Whole-study findings and limits: Generally, naive subsets came out with larger estimated richness than memory subsets.

The receptor's source is a young man in good health. Some clones in this sample may be carry-over from other donors' samples. The sample was naive CD8+ T cells from PBMCs. This rearrangement joins TRBV23-1 to TRBJ2-5, with 9 positions matching TRBD1. TRBV23-1 is known as an ORF, though its function is uncertain. Here the CDR3 DNA reads TGCGCCAGCAGTCAAGTCGGGGACAGGGAAGAGACCCAGTACTTC. The encoded protein is CASSQVGDREETQYF.